Listed here are 14 T cell receptor beta chains from one sample, sequenced in a study of T cell changes during pregnancy in multiple sclerosis. Libraries were prepared by immunoSEQ multiplex PCR; TCRdb keeps only in-frame clonotypes and omits some of them. The repertoire holds about 40,000 clones, with around nine tenths as singletons. Here the sequenced sample was CD4+ T cells from peripheral blood mononuclear cells, taken before pregnancy. These receptors came from a female donor with multiple sclerosis, enrolled in a pregnancy study.

The chain links TRBV7-9 to TRBJ1-1; TRBD1 is a possible D gene (5 bases). The V and J ends lost 1 base and 0 bases respectively, with 15 bases between them. This CDR3 is built from 17 residues. The germline V gene encodes CDR1 SEHNR and CDR2 FQNEAQ (reference sequence). Here the CDR3 reads CASSLVGRQGLNTEAFF. In nucleotides, the CDR3 is TGTGCCAGCAGCTTAGTAGGGCGGCAGGGATTGAACACTGAAGCTTTCTTT.

The chain links TRBV9 to TRBJ1-2; D is unclear. The CDR3 loop spans 12 amino acids. The germline V gene encodes CDR1 SGDLS and CDR2 YYNGEE. Trimming stripped 4 bases from V and 1 base from J, with 5 bases between. The CDR3 sequence: CASSRDNYGYTF. As DNA, the CDR3 is TGTGCCAGCAGCAGAGATAACTATGGCTACACCTTC.

The CDR3, as DNA: TGTGCCAGTACCCTAGCGGGTTCCTACGAGCAGTACTTC. The encoded protein is CASTLAGSYEQYF. The rearrangement uses TRBV19 and TRBJ2-7, with 8 bases lining up with TRBD2. The CDR3 has 13 residues. The germline gives CDR1 LNHDA, CDR2 SQIVND (reference sequence). V gave up 7 bases and J gave up 1 base; unmatched junction bases: 3.

The rearrangement joins TRBV25-1 to TRBJ2-1; a possible D gene is TRBD2 (6 bases). The CDR3 runs to 13 residues. Germline values: CDR1 MGHDK, CDR2 SYGVNS. V was shortened by 6 bases and J by 3 bases, with 9 bases between the two germline ends. CDR3 nucleotides: TGTGCCAGCAGGGACTACCACTACAATGAGCAGTTCTTC. Its translation is CASRDYHYNEQFF.

DNA of the CDR3: TGTGCCACCCTTCAGAGGGGGCGGAACGAGCAGTACTTC. Its translation: CATLQRGRNEQYF. This sequence joins TRBV6-1 and TRBJ2-7, with 7 bases lining up with TRBD1. The V gene end was trimmed by 10 bases and the J gene end by 5 bases; junction bases not matched to a gene: 11. Germline V gene data show CDR1 as MNHNS and CDR2 as SASEGT. The CDR3 has 13 amino acids.

The chain couples TRBV19 to TRBJ1-1; TRBD1 matches at 11 bases. The germline V gene encodes CDR1 LNHDA and CDR2 SQIVND (reference sequence). J was trimmed by 1 base and V by 5 bases; bases with no gene match: 6. There are 16 residues in the CDR3. Here the CDR3 DNA reads TGTGCCAGTAGTCGACGGACAGGGGGCTCGAACACTGAAGCTTTCTTT. This translates into CASSRRTGGSNTEAFF.

This chain uses TRBV11-2 with TRBJ2-5; 11 nucleotides align to TRBD2. The trim removed 5 bases at V and 1 base at J, leaving 12 bases unmatched. The CDR3 consists of 18 residues. The germline V gene has CDR1 SGHAT and CDR2 FQNNGV. CDR3 in amino acids: CASSRTVLAGAFQETQYF. CDR3 bases: TGTGCCAGCAGCCGCACCGTACTAGCGGGGGCCTTCCAAGAGACCCAGTACTTC.

The V call is TRBV10-3, the J call TRBJ2-3; TRBD2 matches 8 bases. V lost 8 bases, J lost 4 bases, and 11 bases stayed unmatched. Looked up from germline, CDR1 is ENHRY and CDR2 is SYGVKD. This CDR3 is 15 amino acids long. CDR3 region: CAIGGSGSRADTQYF. CDR3 DNA sequence: TGTGCCATCGGGGGGAGCGGGAGTCGAGCAGATACGCAGTATTTT.

CDR3 nucleotide sequence: TGTGCCAGCAGGTTCGGACAGGGCAATAATTCACCCCTCCACTTT. This gives the protein CASRFGQGNNSPLHF. The rearrangement joins TRBV27 to TRBJ1-6, with TRBD1 identical over 8 bases. J gave up 5 bases and V 6 bases, and 6 bases lay outside the gene matches. The germline gives CDR1 MNHEY, CDR2 SMNVEV (reference sequence). CDR3 length: 15 amino acids.

This clone was recorded once. The genes are TRBV5-1 and TRBJ2-2; 8 bases are shared with TRBD2. The CDR3 loop spans 14 amino acids. V shed 3 bases, J shed 4 bases, and the junction held 2 bases outside the gene matches. Germline loops: CDR1 SGHRS, CDR2 YFSETQ. The CDR3 loop is CASSWSGGTGELFF. For the CDR3, the DNA is TGCGCCAGCAGCTGGAGCGGGGGCACCGGGGAGCTGTTTTTT.

This clone was seen a handful of times. The junction differs from germline at one of its ends, possibly a read error. V gene TRBV2 combines with J gene TRBJ2-5; 14 bases align to TRBD2. CDR1 and CDR2 (germline): SNHLY, FYNNEI. This CDR3 comprises 18 residues. The CDR3 protein is CASSEGTSGSRWQETQYF. CDR3 DNA sequence: TGTGCCAGCAGCGAAGGGACTAGCGGGAGTCGGTGGCAAGAGACCCAGTACTTC.

The chain has TRBV7-9 and TRBJ2-3; 7 nucleotides agree with TRBD2. Losses at the gene ends were 5 bases for V and 6 bases for J; bases not matched to a gene: 11. The germline CDR1 and CDR2 sequences are SEHNR and FQNEAQ (reference sequence). The CDR3 extends over 15 amino acids. The CDR3: CASSPWAGVGDTQYF. The CDR3 DNA sequence: TGTGCCAGCAGCCCCTGGGCGGGAGTAGGGGATACGCAGTATTTT.

V gene TRBV7-3 combines with J gene TRBJ2-1, with D possibly being TRBD1 (6 bases). The CDR3 consists of 17 residues. Germline lookup yields CDR1 SGHTA and CDR2 FQGTGA. Trimming removed 5 bases from V and 5 bases from J, with 22 bases in between. This chain's CDR3 is CASSPLRTVTGHNEQFF. Here the CDR3 DNA reads TGTGCCAGCAGCCCCCTAAGGACAGTGACAGGCCACAATGAGCAGTTCTTC.

This chain joins TRBV21-1 and TRBJ2-2; TRBD2 is the table's D call, not checked against the DNA. TRBV21-1 is a pseudogene segment. The CDR3 length is 16 residues. CDR3 protein: CASSNGLAGHTGELFF. CDR3 coding DNA: TGTGCCAGCAGCAATGGACTAGCGGGACACACCGGGGAGCTGTTTTTT.